This T cell receptor (beta chain) was sequenced during a study of T cell changes during pregnancy in multiple sclerosis. Some clones are missing from TCRdb's copy, which holds only in-frame ones; the method was immunoSEQ multiplex PCR. The data contain about 69,000 clones, roughly 93% of them singletons. Trimming left V 3 bases short and J 5 bases short, with 18 bases between. CDR3 length: 15 residues. Germline V lookup: CDR1 SGHRS, CDR2 YFSETQ. This TCR came from a female donor with multiple sclerosis, enrolled in a pregnancy study. Specimen: peripheral blood, collected in the third trimester of pregnancy. The chain is built from TRBV5-1 and TRBJ2-7, with D unresolved. CDR3 residues: CASSSIDGVTNEQYF. As DNA, the CDR3 is TGCGCCAGCAGCTCAATCGACGGAGTGACCAACGAGCAGTACTTC. Together with reference TRBV5-1 and TRBJ2-7, the CDR3 gives the full variable domain: KAGVTQTPRYLIKTRGQQVTLSCSPISGHRSVSWYQQTPGQGLQFLFEYFSETQRNKGNFPGRFSGRQFSNSRSEMNVSTLELGDSALYLCASSSIDGVTNEQYFGPGTRLTVT.